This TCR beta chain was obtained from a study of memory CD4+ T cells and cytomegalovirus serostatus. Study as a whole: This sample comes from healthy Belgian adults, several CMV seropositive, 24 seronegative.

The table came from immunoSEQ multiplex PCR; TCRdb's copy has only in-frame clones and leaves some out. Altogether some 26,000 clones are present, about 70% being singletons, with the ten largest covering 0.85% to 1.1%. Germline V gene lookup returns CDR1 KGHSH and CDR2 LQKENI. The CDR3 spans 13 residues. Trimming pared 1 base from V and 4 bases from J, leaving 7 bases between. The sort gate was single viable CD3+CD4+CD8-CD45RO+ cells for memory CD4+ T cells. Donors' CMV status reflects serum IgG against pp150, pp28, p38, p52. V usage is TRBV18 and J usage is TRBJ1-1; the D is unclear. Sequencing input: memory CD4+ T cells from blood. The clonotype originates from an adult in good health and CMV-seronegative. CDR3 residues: CASSPQGGTEAFF. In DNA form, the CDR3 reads TGTGCCAGCTCACCACAGGGCGGCACTGAAGCTTTCTTT.